These T cell receptor beta chains were read from a single sample in a study of CD8+CD57+ T cells in acquired aplastic anemia. TCRdb reanalysed the reads using MiXCR and keeps one entry per CDR3 protein. The sample lists some 200,000 distinct CDR3 sequences, approximately 60% occurring once. The material sequenced was sorted CD4+, CD8+, or CD8+CD57+ T cells (not recorded which) from PBMCs. The receptor source for this set is a human donor in good health. Each CDR3 is given without its conserved first and last residue. Each record gives: V gene, clone size, CDR3 protein. The size field is filled for only some rows; it gives once, few, many or a size class.

v_call: TRBV19; clone_size: once; cdr3_aa: ASSIYGSFVNYGYT
v_call: TRBV12-3/TRBV12-4; clone_size: -; cdr3_aa: ASSSRRLAGDTQY
v_call: TRBV12-1; clone_size: -; cdr3_aa: ASSHGTGAF
v_call: TRBV24-1; clone_size: -; cdr3_aa: ATSDDRRNEQF
v_call: TRBV7-9; clone_size: -; cdr3_aa: ASSFGLAGGSSYEQY
v_call: TRBV20-1; clone_size: -; cdr3_aa: SARGTIEAF
v_call: TRBV28; clone_size: many; cdr3_aa: ASSPPPF
v_call: TRBV10-3; clone_size: -; cdr3_aa: AISEGVGEAF
v_call: TRBV7-7; clone_size: -; cdr3_aa: ASSLEYRTVKETQY
v_call: TRBV28; clone_size: -; cdr3_aa: ATLSVANEKLF
v_call: TRBV7-9; clone_size: -; cdr3_aa: ASSWDRGNTEAF
v_call: TRBV12-3/TRBV12-4; clone_size: many; cdr3_aa: ASMGNTEAF
v_call: TRBV2; clone_size: -; cdr3_aa: ASSLQGRSYGYT
v_call: TRBV7-2; clone_size: -; cdr3_aa: ASSKTSGRGTDTQY
v_call: TRBV24-1; clone_size: -; cdr3_aa: ATSDPRTSGATDTQY
v_call: TRBV7-8; clone_size: many; cdr3_aa: ASSYNQGPTYEQY
v_call: TRBV15; clone_size: once; cdr3_aa: ATSSPRDSLPYEQY
v_call: TRBV20-1; clone_size: -; cdr3_aa: SARGVSDTQY
v_call: TRBV11-2; clone_size: -; cdr3_aa: ASSPGVAGGYEQY
v_call: TRBV5-6; clone_size: many; cdr3_aa: ASSPVTSGGRTDTQY
v_call: TRBV4-1; clone_size: medium-sized; cdr3_aa: ASSRVGYEQY
v_call: TRBV20-1; clone_size: -; cdr3_aa: SATSGAAPTLH
v_call: TRBV5-8; clone_size: many; cdr3_aa: ASSRVGGPHEQY
v_call: TRBV5-4; clone_size: -; cdr3_aa: TSSLWDGSYEQY
v_call: TRBV10-3; clone_size: -; cdr3_aa: AISDGPAGGETQY
v_call: TRBV29-1; clone_size: once; cdr3_aa: SVAAGGGYT
v_call: TRBV29-1; clone_size: many; cdr3_aa: SVEQTQRMNTEAF
v_call: TRBV7-9; clone_size: -; cdr3_aa: ASSSTGADNQPQH
v_call: TRBV6-5; clone_size: -; cdr3_aa: ASSMGLERETQY
v_call: TRBV24-1; clone_size: -; cdr3_aa: ATSDLRTSGRSTDTQY
v_call: TRBV20-1; clone_size: -; cdr3_aa: SAADRGLSEQY
v_call: TRBV24-1; clone_size: -; cdr3_aa: AGASWHYEQY
v_call: TRBV28; clone_size: -; cdr3_aa: ASSLSERPYGYT
v_call: TRBV2; clone_size: many; cdr3_aa: ASSGLAQISYNEQF